Each of the 6 T cell receptor beta chains below was sequenced from the same sample in a study of blood T cells in healthy people across ages. Primers used in a second PCR of about 6 to 12 cycles were a sample-barcoded 5' primer and a J-beta primer mix. From the 5' RACE reads, TCRdb called clonotypes with MiXCR, one entry per CDR3 protein. The table includes about 1.6 million distinct CDR3 sequences, almost 35% detected once. Specimen: blood. Every receptor here comes from a woman between 25 and 40 years old in good health.

This clonotype has only one observation. A much larger clone is a single base away; this may be a read error. V and J are TRBV28 and TRBJ1-5; no reliable D call. Trimming pared 6 bases from V and 0 bases from J, leaving 3 bases between. The CDR3 has 12 amino acids. Looked up from germline, CDR1 is MDHEN and CDR2 is SYDVKM. CDR3 residues: CASRFSNQPQHF. The CDR3 DNA follows: TGTGCCAGCAGATTTAGCAATCAGCCCCAGCATTTT. Combining the CDR3 with reference TRBV28 and TRBJ1-5 gives the whole variable domain DVKVTQSSRYLVKRTGEKVFLECVQDMDHENMFWYRQDPGLGLRLIYFSYDVKMKEKGDIPEGYSVSREKKERFSLILESASTNQTSMYLCASRFSNQPQHFGDGTRLSIL.

The chain combines TRBV6-1 with TRBJ1-5; no definite D call. Germline CDR1 reads MNHNS; CDR2 reads SASEGT. The V end was cut by 2 bases, the J end by 7 bases, with 9 bases between. The CDR3 has 13 residues. The CDR3, as DNA: TGTGCCAGCAGTGAAATGTCCGGACAGCCCCAGCATTTT. Translated, it gives CASSEMSGQPQHF.

This clonotype was seen once. The chain couples TRBV2 to TRBJ2-7, with D maybe TRBD2 (6 bases). The ends were cut back, 3 bases at V and 3 bases at J, with 12 bases in the middle. Germline CDR1 and CDR2: SNHLY and FYNNEI. This CDR3 is built from 14 residues. The DNA for the CDR3 is TGTGCCAGCAGTGATTGGGGGACTGACTACGAGCAGTACTTC. Encoded protein: CASSDWGTDYEQYF.

This chain links TRBV7-9 with TRBJ2-1; maybe TRBD2 (6 bases). This CDR3 is built from 17 residues. V was trimmed by 5 bases and J by 1 base, leaving 18 bases between them. Looked up from germline, CDR1 is SEHNR and CDR2 is FQNEAQ (reference sequence). Written as DNA, the CDR3 is TGTGCCAGCAGCCTCCCGTTAGGGACTCGTTCCTACAATGAGCAGTTCTTC. This sequence encodes CASSLPLGTRSYNEQFF.

Worth noting for this clonotype: One junction end disagrees with the germline gene, perhaps due to a read error. The J gene is TRBJ2-1, the V gene TRBV4-1; D is possibly TRBD1 or TRBD2 (6 bases each). Germline assignment: CDR1 MGHRA and CDR2 YSYEKL. The CDR3 runs 14 residues. The CDR3 reads CAGSQGRGDNEQFF. In DNA form, the CDR3 reads TGCGCCGGCAGCCAAGGTAGGGGGGACAATGAGCAGTTCTTC.

Only a few counts were recorded for this clonotype. CDR3 bases: TGCGCCAGCAGCCAAGAGGACAGGGCCTCCTACGAGCAGTACTTC. Amino acid sequence: CASSQEDRASYEQYF. The genes are TRBV4-1 and TRBJ2-7; 8 bases map to TRBD1. The trim removed 0 bases at V and 0 bases at J, leaving 1 base unmatched. Germline loops: CDR1 MGHRA, CDR2 YSYEKL. The CDR3 is 15 amino acids.